This is a list of T cell receptor beta chains from one sample in a study of cytomegalovirus exposure and HLA in healthy donors. TCRdb's copy holds only in-frame clones and misses some; the assay was immunoSEQ multiplex PCR. The sample yields approximately 150,000 clones, over 70% seen once. The specimen sequenced was PBMCs. These receptors came from a man between 45 and 60 years old in good health and CMV-seropositive. The CDR3 runs from the conserved cysteine through the conserved F or W. D genes are given only for firm matches. Size tells how often a clone was seen (once, few, many) or the class of an expanded clone, and some rows leave it out.

j_call | d_call | clone_size | v_call | cdr3_nt | cdr3_aa
TRBJ2-1 | TRBD2 | . | TRBV2 | TGTGCCAGCAGTGAGACTAGCGGGGCCTTGGGGGAGCAGTTCTTC | CASSETSGALGEQFF
TRBJ1-1 | . | . | TRBV19 | TGTGCCAGTAGTACCACCTGGAGGGTGGCTACTGAAGCTTTCTTT | CASSTTWRVATEAFF
TRBJ1-1 | . | once | TRBV7-3 | TGTGCCAGCAGCGGACAGCCGAACACTGAAGCTTTCTTT | CASSGQPNTEAFF
TRBJ2-1 | TRBD2 | . | TRBV11-2 | TGTGCCAGCAGCTTACTGACTAGCGGGGGCTACAATGAGCAGTTCTTC | CASSLLTSGGYNEQFF
TRBJ2-5 | . | . | TRBV5-1 | TGCGCCAGCAGCTTGGGGAGGACAGAAGAGACCCAGTACTTC | CASSLGRTEETQYF
TRBJ1-1 | . | . | TRBV27 | TGTGCCACACGAGAGGGTGGGGGCCACCTAGCCATGAACACTGAAGCTTTCTTT | CATREGGGHLAMNTEAFF
TRBJ2-7 | . | . | TRBV29-1 | TGCAGCGTTGAAGTCGCGAACGGGCAGTACTTC | CSVEVANGQYF
TRBJ2-3 | TRBD2 | . | TRBV7-3 | TGTGCCAGCAGCACGACTAGCGGGGGGGTGTATCCAGATACGCAGTATTTT | CASSTTSGGVYPDTQYF
TRBJ2-1 | . | . | TRBV27 | TGTGCCAGCAGGTTGGGACTTCCTCCTAAGGATGAGCAGTTCTTC | CASRLGLPPKDEQFF
TRBJ2-7 | . | once | TRBV28 | TGTGCCAGCCGGGGCCCGGGGGACCACGAGCAGTACTTC | CASRGPGDHEQYF
TRBJ1-1 | . | . | TRBV30 | TGTGCCTGGAGTGGAAAGACAGTCCCCACTGAAGCTTTCTTT | CAWSGKTVPTEAFF
TRBJ2-2 | . | . | TRBV28 | TGTGCCAGCTATACGAACACCGGGGAGCTGTTTTTT | CASYTNTGELFF
TRBJ2-2 | . | . | TRBV29-1 | TGCAGCGTAGAAGACTCGAACACCGGGGAGCTGTTTTTT | CSVEDSNTGELFF
TRBJ2-7 | TRBD1 | . | TRBV28 | TGTGCCAGCAGTCCGGACAGGTACTACTACGAGCAGTACTTC | CASSPDRYYYEQYF
TRBJ2-5 | . | . | TRBV28 | TGTGCCAGCAGCCCCGACAGGCTGGAGACCCAGTACTTC | CASSPDRLETQYF
TRBJ1-3 | . | . | TRBV4-1 | TGCGCCAGCAGCCAGGGCCGGTCCTGGGACACCATATATTTT | CASSQGRSWDTIYF
TRBJ1-5 | TRBD1 | . | TRBV5-1 | TGCGTCAGCAGCTTGGGACAGGAACATCAGCCCCAGCATTTT | CVSSLGQEHQPQHF
TRBJ2-5 | . | . | TRBV11-3 | TGTGCCAGCAGCTACGGGGTTCAAGAGACCCAGTACTTC | CASSYGVQETQYF
TRBJ2-2 | TRBD1 | . | TRBV2 | TGTGCCAGCAGTCCGGACAGGGGAACCGGGGAGCTGTTTTTT | CASSPDRGTGELFF
TRBJ2-5 | . | few | TRBV9 | TGTGCCAGCAGCGCCCGAGGGGGATCGGAGACCCAGTACTTC | CASSARGGSETQYF
TRBJ2-1 | TRBD2 | once | TRBV5-1 | TGCGCCAGCAGCTTGCCCACTAGCGGGGGGGGGAATGAGCAGTTCTTC | CASSLPTSGGGNEQFF
TRBJ2-2 | TRBD2 | . | TRBV11-3 | TGTGCCAGCAGCCCGGCCCTCACTAGCGGGGCACCCACCGGGGAGCTGTTTTTT | CASSPALTSGAPTGELFF
TRBJ2-7 | TRBD1 | . | TRBV30 | TGTGCCTGGAGTAAGGGACAGCTCTACGAGCAGTACTTC | CAWSKGQLYEQYF
TRBJ2-7 | TRBD1 | . | TRBV19 | TGTGCCAGTAGCGACCCCGGGGACAGACCCTACGAGCAGTACTTC | CASSDPGDRPYEQYF
TRBJ2-2 | TRBD2 | . | TRBV4-2 | TGTGCCAGCAGCCAAACCCTAGCGGGGGTACCCGGGGAGCTGTTTTTT | CASSQTLAGVPGELFF
TRBJ1-5 | . | . | TRBV27 | TGTGCCAGCAGTTCCTCACCCCGGGGGGGAGGCAATCAGCCCCAGCATTTT | CASSSSPRGGGNQPQHF
TRBJ1-2 | TRBD1 | . | TRBV18 | TGTGCCAGCTCACTAACTTCCGGGACAGGCGCTTCCTTCTATGGCTACACCTTC | CASSLTSGTGASFYGYTF
TRBJ2-1 | . | . | TRBV28 | TGTGCCAGCAGTACGAGGGGGTTAGATGAGCAGTTCTTC | CASSTRGLDEQFF
TRBJ1-2 | . | once | TRBV28 | TGTGGGGCAGCTGGATCCAACTATGGCTACACCTTC | CGAAGSNYGYTF
TRBJ2-2 | TRBD1 | . | TRBV18 | TGTGCCAGCTCAGACAGGGGAAGAACCGGGGAGCTGTTTTTT | CASSDRGRTGELFF
TRBJ1-1 | TRBD1 | . | TRBV28 | TGTGCCAGCAGCTTAGGGACAGCGAACACTGAAGCTTTCTTT | CASSLGTANTEAFF
TRBJ1-2 | . | . | TRBV15 | TGTGCCACAGGGCAGGACAGACACTATGGCTACACCTTC | CATGQDRHYGYTF
TRBJ1-1 | . | . | TRBV5-4 | TGTGCCAGCAGCCAATCGGTCGTAGGGGTGTCCACTGAAGCTTTCTTT | CASSQSVVGVSTEAFF
TRBJ2-5 | . | . | TRBV28 | TGTGCCAGCAGTTTATTGGGGAGGTCGGGAGAGACCCAGTACTTC | CASSLLGRSGETQYF
TRBJ1-5 | . | . | TRBV6-5 | TGTGCCAGCAGTTACTCGGGGCAAGGAGGGCAGCCCCAGCATTTT | CASSYSGQGGQPQHF
TRBJ1-4 | . | . | TRBV28 | TGTGCCAGCAGTTTATCCGGGACAACAACTAATGAAAAACTGTTTTTT | CASSLSGTTTNEKLFF
TRBJ2-5 | . | . | TRBV6-5 | TGTGCCAGCAGCTTAAGCGGGCGAGAGACCCAGTACTTC | CASSLSGRETQYF
TRBJ1-1 | . | . | TRBV4-3 | TGCGCCAGCAGCCAAGAGTGGGGCAGCACTGAAGCTTTCTTT | CASSQEWGSTEAFF
TRBJ2-5 | . | . | TRBV23-1 | TGCGCCAGCAGTCAACCCCAGGGGTGGGAGACCCAGTACTTC | CASSQPQGWETQYF
TRBJ1-6 | . | . | TRBV6-5 | TGTGCCAGCAGTTCCATCGGGGAAGGTTCACCCCTCCACTTT | CASSSIGEGSPLHF
TRBJ2-5 | TRBD2 | . | TRBV6-5 | TGTGCCAGCAAGGGAGGGCATGGGAAAGAGACCCAGTACTTC | CASKGGHGKETQYF
TRBJ1-5 | . | . | TRBV18 | TGTGCCAGCTCACCGCAGGGCTATGGTAGCAATCAGCCCCAGCATTTT | CASSPQGYGSNQPQHF
TRBJ2-3 | TRBD2 | once | TRBV7-9 | TGTGCCAGCAGCTCCCGACTAGCGCGCACAGATACGCAGTATTTT | CASSSRLARTDTQYF
TRBJ1-1 | TRBD1 | . | TRBV19 | TGTGCCAGTAGTTTATCGACAGGGAAGAACACTGAAGCTTTCTTT | CASSLSTGKNTEAFF
TRBJ2-1 | . | . | TRBV11-3 | TGTGCCAGCAGCCGCGGGACTCGATACAATGAGCAGTTCTTC | CASSRGTRYNEQFF